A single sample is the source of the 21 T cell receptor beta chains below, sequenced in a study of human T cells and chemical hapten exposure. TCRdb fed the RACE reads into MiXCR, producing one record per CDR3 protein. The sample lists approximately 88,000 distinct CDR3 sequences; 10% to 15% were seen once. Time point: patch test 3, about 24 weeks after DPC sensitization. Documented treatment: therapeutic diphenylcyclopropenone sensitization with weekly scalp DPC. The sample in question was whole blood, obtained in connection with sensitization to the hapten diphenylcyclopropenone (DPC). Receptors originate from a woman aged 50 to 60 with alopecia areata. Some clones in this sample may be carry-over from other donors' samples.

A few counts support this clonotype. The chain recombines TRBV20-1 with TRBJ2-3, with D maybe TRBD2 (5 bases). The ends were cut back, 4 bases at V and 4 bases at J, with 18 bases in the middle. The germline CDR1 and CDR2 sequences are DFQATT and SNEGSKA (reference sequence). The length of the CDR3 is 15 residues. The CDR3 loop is CSATSNSLGPDTQYF. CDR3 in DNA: TGCAGTGCTACCTCCAACTCACTAGGGCCAGATACGCAGTATTTT.

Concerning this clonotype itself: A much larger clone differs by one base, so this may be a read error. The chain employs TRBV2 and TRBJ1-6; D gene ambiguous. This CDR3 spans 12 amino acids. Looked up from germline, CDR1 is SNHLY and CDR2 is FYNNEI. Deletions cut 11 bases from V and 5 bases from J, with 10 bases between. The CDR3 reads CAGGLDNSPLHF. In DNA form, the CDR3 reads TGTGCCGGCGGGCTGGATAATTCACCCCTCCACTTT. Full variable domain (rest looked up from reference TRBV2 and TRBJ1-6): EPEVTQTPSHQVTQMGQEVILRCVPISNHLYFYWYRQILGQKVEFLVSFYNNEISEKSEIFDDQFSVERPDGSNFTLKIRSTKLEDSAMYFCAGGLDNSPLHFGNGTRLTVT.

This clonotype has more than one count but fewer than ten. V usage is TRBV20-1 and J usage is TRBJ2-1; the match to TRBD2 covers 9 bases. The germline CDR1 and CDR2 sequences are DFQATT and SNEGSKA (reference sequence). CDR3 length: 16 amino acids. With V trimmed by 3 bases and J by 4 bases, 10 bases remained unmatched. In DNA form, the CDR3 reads TGCAGTGCTAGTCTCCTCGGGACTAGCCCGTACAATGAGCAGTTCTTC. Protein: CSASLLGTSPYNEQFF.

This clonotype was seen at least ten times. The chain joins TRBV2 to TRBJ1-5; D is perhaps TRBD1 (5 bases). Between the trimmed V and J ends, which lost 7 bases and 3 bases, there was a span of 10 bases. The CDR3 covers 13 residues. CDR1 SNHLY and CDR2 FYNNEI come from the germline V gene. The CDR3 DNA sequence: TGTGCCAGCACTAGGGACTTCAATCAGCCCCAGCATTTT. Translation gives CASTRDFNQPQHF.

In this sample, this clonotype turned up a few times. The CDR3 DNA sequence: TGTGCCAGCAGCCAGACGGGCGGTCTTTTCTACAATGAGCAGTTCTTC. Translating it yields CASSQTGGLFYNEQFF. The chain carries TRBV7-8 and TRBJ2-1; D is undetermined. The germline V gene has CDR1 SGHVS and CDR2 FQNEAQ. V was cut by 5 bases and J by 3 bases, with 17 bases left in between. This CDR3 comprises 16 residues.

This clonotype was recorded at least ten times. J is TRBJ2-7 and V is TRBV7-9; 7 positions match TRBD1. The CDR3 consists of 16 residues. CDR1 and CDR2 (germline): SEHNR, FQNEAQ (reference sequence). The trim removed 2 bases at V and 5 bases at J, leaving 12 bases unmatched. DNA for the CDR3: TGTGCCAGCAGCTTACCCACAGGGGAGAGTCGACACGAGCAGTACTTC. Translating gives CASSLPTGESRHEQYF.

The CDR3: CASSLRGTVTEQYF. The CDR3 DNA reads as TGTGCCAGCAGTTTAAGGGGGACGGTGACCGAGCAGTACTTC. V gene TRBV28 combines with J gene TRBJ2-7, with D possibly matching TRBD1 (6 bases). Trimming left V 2 bases short and J 6 bases short, with 14 bases between. Germline V gives CDR1 MDHEN, CDR2 SYDVKM. The CDR3 has 14 amino acids. The full variable domain, completed using reference TRBV28 and TRBJ2-7, is DVKVTQSSRYLVKRTGEKVFLECVQDMDHENMFWYRQDPGLGLRLIYFSYDVKMKEKGDIPEGYSVSREKKERFSLILESASTNQTSMYLCASSLRGTVTEQYFGPGTRLTVT.

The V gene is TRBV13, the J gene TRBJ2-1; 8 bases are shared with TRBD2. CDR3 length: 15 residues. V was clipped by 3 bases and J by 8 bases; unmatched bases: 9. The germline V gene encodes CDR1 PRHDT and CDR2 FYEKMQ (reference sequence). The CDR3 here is CASSLGGRRGHEQFF. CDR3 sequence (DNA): TGTGCCAGCAGCTTGGGCGGGAGGAGGGGCCATGAGCAGTTCTTC.

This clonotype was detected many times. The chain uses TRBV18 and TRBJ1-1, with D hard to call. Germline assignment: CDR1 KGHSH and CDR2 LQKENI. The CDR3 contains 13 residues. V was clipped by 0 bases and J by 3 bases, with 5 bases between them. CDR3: CASSPPADTEAFF. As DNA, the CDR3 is TGTGCCAGCTCACCACCGGCGGACACTGAAGCTTTCTTT.

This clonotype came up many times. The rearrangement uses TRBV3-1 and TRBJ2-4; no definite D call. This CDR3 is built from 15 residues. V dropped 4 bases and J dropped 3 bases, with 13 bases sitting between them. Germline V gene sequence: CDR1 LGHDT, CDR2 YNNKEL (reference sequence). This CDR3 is CASSRDGGVKNIQYF. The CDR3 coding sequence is TGTGCCAGCAGCCGGGATGGCGGAGTCAAAAACATTCAGTACTTC.

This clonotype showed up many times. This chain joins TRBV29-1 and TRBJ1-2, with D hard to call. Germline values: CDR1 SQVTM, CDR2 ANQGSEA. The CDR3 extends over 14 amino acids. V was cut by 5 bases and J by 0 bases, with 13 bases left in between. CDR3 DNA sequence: TGCAGCGTTCTAAGACCGGAGACTAACTATGGCTACACCTTC. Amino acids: CSVLRPETNYGYTF.

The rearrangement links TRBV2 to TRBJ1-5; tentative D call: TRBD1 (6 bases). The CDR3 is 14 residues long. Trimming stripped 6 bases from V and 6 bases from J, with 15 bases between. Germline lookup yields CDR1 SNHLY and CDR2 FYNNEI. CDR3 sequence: CASRAQGRGQPQHF. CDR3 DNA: TGTGCCAGCAGAGCACAGGGTCGCGGTCAGCCCCAGCATTTT.

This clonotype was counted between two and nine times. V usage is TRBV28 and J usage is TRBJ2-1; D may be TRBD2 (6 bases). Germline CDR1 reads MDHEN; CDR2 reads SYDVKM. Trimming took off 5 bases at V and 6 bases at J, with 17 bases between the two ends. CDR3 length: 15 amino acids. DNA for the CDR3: TGTGCCAGCAGTCCCCCTGGTCTAGCGCGCAATGAGCAGTTCTTC. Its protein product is CASSPPGLARNEQFF. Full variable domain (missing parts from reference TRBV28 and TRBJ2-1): DVKVTQSSRYLVKRTGEKVFLECVQDMDHENMFWYRQDPGLGLRLIYFSYDVKMKEKGDIPEGYSVSREKKERFSLILESASTNQTSMYLCASSPPGLARNEQFFGPGTRLTVL.

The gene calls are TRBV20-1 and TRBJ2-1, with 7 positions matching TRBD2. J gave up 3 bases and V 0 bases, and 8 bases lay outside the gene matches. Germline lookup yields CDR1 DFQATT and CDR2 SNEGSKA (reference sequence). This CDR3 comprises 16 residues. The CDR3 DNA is TGCAGTGCTAGAGAGCCGGGACTACCGATCTACAATGAGCAGTTCTTC. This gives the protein CSAREPGLPIYNEQFF.

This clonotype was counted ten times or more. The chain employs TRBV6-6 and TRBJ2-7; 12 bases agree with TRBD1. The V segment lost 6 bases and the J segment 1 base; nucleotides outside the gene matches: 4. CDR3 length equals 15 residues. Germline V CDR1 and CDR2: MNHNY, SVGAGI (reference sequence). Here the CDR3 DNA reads TGTGCCAGCAGCTTGGGACAGGGGGCATCCTACGAGCAGTACTTC. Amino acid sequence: CASSLGQGASYEQYF.

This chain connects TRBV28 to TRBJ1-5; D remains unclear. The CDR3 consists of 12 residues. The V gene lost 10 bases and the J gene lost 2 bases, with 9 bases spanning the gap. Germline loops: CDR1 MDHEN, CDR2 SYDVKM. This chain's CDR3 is CATERGNQPQHF. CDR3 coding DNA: TGTGCCACAGAACGGGGCAATCAGCCCCAGCATTTT.

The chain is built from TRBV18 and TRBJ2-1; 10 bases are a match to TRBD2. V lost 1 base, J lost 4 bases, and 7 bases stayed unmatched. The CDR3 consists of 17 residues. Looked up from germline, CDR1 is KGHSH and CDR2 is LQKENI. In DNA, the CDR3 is TGTGCCAGCTCACCACGTTTTGGGACTAGCGAGTACAATGAGCAGTTCTTC. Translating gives CASSPRFGTSEYNEQFF.

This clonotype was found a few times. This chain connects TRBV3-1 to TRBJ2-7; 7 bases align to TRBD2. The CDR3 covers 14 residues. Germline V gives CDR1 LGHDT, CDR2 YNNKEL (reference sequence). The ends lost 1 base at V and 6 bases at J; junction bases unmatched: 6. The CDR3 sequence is CASSQVSGTSEQYF. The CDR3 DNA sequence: TGTGCCAGCAGCCAAGTCAGCGGGACCAGCGAGCAGTACTTC.

CDR3: CAAAPELAYEQYF. The CDR3 DNA reads TGTGCCGCCGCACCCGAACTCGCCTACGAGCAGTACTTC. This sequence joins TRBV10-3 and TRBJ2-7; no firm D call. The V gene's germline CDR1 is ENHRY and CDR2 SYGVKD. The length of the CDR3 is 13 residues. Trimming shortened V by 11 bases and J by 2 bases, and 16 bases separated the two germline ends.

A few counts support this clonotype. The CDR3 DNA follows: TGCGCCAGCAGCGAGAACACAGATACGCAGTATTTT. It encodes CASSENTDTQYF. The rearrangement links TRBV5-1 to TRBJ2-3; D gene unclear. The V and J ends lost 4 bases and 2 bases respectively, with 5 bases between them. This CDR3 is 12 amino acids long. Germline lookup yields CDR1 SGHRS and CDR2 YFSETQ.

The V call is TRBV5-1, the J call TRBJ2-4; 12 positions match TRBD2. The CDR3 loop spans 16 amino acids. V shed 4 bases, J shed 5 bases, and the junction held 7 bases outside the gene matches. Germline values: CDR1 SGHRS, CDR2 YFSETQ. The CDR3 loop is CASSPLAGGPQNIQYF. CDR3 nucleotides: TGCGCCAGCAGCCCCCTAGCGGGAGGGCCTCAAAACATTCAGTACTTC.